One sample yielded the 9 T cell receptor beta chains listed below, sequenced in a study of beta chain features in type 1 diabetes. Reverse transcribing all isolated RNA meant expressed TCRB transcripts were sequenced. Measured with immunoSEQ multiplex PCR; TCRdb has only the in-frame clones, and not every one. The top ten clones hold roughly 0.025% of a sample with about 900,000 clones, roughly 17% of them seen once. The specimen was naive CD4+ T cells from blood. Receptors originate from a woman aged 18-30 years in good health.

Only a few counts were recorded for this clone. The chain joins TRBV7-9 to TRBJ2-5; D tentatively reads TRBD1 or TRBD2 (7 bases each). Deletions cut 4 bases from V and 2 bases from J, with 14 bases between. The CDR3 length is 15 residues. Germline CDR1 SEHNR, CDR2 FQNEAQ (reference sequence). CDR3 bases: TGTGCCAGCAGCTCCCGGGGGGACAGACAAGAGACCCAGTACTTC. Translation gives CASSSRGDRQETQYF.

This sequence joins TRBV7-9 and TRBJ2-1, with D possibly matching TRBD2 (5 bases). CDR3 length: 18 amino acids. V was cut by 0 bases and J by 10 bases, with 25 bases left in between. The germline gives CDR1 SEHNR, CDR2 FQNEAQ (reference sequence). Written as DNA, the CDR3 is TGTGCCAGCAGCTTAGCCCCCCGGACGCCAAGCGGACCAAGGGAGCAGTTCTTC. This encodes CASSLAPRTPSGPREQFF.

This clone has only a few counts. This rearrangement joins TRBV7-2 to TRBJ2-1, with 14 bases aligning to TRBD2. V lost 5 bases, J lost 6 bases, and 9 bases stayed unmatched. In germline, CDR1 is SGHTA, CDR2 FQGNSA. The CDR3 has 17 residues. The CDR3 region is CASSPWTSGRPFNEQFF. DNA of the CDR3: TGTGCCAGCAGCCCCTGGACTAGCGGGAGGCCATTCAATGAGCAGTTCTTC.

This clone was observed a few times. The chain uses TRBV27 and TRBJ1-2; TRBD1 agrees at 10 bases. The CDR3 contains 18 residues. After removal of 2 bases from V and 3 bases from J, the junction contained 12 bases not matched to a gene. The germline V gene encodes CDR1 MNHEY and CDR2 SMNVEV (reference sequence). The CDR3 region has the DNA TGTGCCAGCAGTTTACGGACAGGGGGGCCCCCCGGAGACTATGGCTACACCTTC. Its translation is CASSLRTGGPPGDYGYTF.

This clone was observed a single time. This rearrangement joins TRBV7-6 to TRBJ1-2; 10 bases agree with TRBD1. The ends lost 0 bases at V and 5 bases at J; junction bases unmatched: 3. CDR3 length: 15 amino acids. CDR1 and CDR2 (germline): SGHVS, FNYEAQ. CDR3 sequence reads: CASSLARDRGYGYTF. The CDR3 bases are TGTGCCAGCAGCTTAGCAAGGGACAGGGGTTATGGCTACACCTTC.

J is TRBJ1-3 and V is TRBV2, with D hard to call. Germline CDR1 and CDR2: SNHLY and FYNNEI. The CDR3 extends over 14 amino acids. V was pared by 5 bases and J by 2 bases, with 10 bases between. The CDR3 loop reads CASSQRGTGNTIYF. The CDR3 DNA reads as TGTGCCAGCAGTCAGCGGGGAACTGGAAACACCATATATTTT. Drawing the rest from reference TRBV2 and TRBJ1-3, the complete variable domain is EPEVTQTPSHQVTQMGQEVILRCVPISNHLYFYWYRQILGQKVEFLVSFYNNEISEKSEIFDDQFSVERPDGSNFTLKIRSTKLEDSAMYFCASSQRGTGNTIYFGEGSWLTVV.

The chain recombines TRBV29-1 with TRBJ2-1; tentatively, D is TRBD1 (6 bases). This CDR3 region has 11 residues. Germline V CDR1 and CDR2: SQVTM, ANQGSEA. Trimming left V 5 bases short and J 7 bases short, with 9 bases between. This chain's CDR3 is CSVFTGNEQFF. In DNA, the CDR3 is TGCAGCGTTTTTACAGGGAATGAGCAGTTCTTC.

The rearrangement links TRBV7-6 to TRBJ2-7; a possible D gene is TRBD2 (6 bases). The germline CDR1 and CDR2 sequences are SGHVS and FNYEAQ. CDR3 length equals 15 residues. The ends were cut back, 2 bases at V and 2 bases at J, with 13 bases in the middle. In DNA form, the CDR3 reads TGTGCCAGCAGCTTAAGGGGCGGGACCACCTACGAGCAGTACTTC. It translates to CASSLRGGTTYEQYF.

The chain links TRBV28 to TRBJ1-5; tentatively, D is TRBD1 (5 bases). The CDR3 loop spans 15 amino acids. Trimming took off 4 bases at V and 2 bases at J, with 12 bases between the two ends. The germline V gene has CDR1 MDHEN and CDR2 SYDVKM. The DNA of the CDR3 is TGTGCCAGCAGTTCGGTAGGGGAAGGCAATCAGCCCCAGCATTTT. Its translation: CASSSVGEGNQPQHF.